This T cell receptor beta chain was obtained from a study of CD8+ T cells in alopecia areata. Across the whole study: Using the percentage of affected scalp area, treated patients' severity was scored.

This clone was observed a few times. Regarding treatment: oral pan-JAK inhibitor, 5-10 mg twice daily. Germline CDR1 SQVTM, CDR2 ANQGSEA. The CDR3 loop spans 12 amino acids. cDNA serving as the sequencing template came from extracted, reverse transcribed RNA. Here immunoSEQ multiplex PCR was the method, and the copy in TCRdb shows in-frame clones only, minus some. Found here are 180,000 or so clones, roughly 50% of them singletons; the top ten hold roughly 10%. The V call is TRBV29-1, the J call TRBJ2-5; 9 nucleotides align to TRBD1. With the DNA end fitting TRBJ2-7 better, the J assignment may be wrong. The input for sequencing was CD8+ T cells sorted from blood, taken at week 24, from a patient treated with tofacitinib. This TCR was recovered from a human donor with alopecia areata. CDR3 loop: CSVRTGVYEQYF. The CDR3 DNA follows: TGCAGCGTGAGGACAGGGGTCTACGAGCAGTACTTC.